This TCR beta chain was identified during a study of blood T cell repertoires in COVID-19. Enrollees, about 18 to 95 years old, lived in approximately 25 US areas. Only in-frame clones appear in the TCRdb table, and some are missing; sequencing was by immunoSEQ multiplex PCR. The sample has 310,000 or so clones; 87% are singletons. CDR1 MDHEN and CDR2 SYDVKM come from the germline V gene. V was pared by 3 bases and J by 4 bases, with 8 bases of the junction left unmatched. The CDR3 covers 16 residues. The V and J genes are TRBV28 and TRBJ2-1, with 8 positions matching TRBD2. The sequenced material came from PBMCs or T cells enriched from blood (not recorded which). This receptor was taken from a woman aged 40 to 55 who had recovered from COVID-19. The CDR3 region is CASSLYSGDSYNEQFF. The DNA of the CDR3 is TGTGCCAGCAGTTTGTATAGCGGGGACTCATACAATGAGCAGTTCTTC.